This T cell receptor (beta chain) comes out of a study of T-cell reconstitution after alpha-beta-depleted transplantation in children. The library targeted TCRbeta and was prepared with unique molecular identifiers. TCRdb reprocessed the PCR reads via MiXCR and lists one record per CDR3 protein. The sample lists about 690,000 distinct CDR3 sequences; roughly 17% were seen once. V shed 6 bases and J shed 4 bases, with 12 bases lying between them. Germline CDR1 SQVTM, CDR2 ANQGSEA. This CDR3 has 12 residues. Comments on this clonotype: This may be a read error: a much more frequent sequence differs by one nucleotide.

This rearrangement joins TRBV29-1 to TRBJ1-2; maybe TRBD1 (6 bases). The clonotype comes from a human donor who donated a stem cell graft to a child with acute myeloid leukemia. Sequencing was performed on PBMCs from the stem cell graft donor, taken from the stem cell graft. The CDR3 reads CSVQGLGYGYTF. The CDR3 DNA reads as TGCAGCGTACAGGGTTTAGGCTATGGCTACACCTTC.